A selection of T cell receptor beta chains follows, all from one sample in a study of Ad26.COV2.S vaccination and SARS-CoV-2 variants. Repertoires were generated with immunoSEQ multiplex PCR, while TCRdb's copy carries only in-frame clones and drops some. Among roughly 380,000 clones listed, around 87% were seen once. Sequencing used peripheral blood, obtained in a trial of Ad26.COV2.S vaccine versus placebo. The receptors derive from a person between 18 and 60 years old who received the Ad26.COV2.S COVID-19 vaccine or a placebo. Both conserved end residues are part of each CDR3. Fields, in order: V gene, D gene, J gene, clone size, CDR3 protein, CDR3 DNA. D genes are given only for firm matches. The size of a clone is reported for some rows only, either as once, few or many, or as a class for expanded clones.

>TRBV12-3/TRBV12-4|-|TRBJ2-7|-
CASTTGTSYEQYF
TGTGCCAGCACCACCGGGACTTCCTACGAGCAGTACTTC
>TRBV6-6|-|TRBJ1-2|few
CASSYRQDYGYTF
TGTGCCAGCAGTTATAGGCAAGACTATGGCTACACCTTC
>TRBV4-1|-|TRBJ1-1|-
CASSPLGGEEAFF
TGCGCCAGCAGCCCACTTGGGGGGGAGGAAGCTTTCTTT
>TRBV12-3/TRBV12-4|-|TRBJ2-2|once
CASSRGHVGELFF
TGTGCCAGCAGCCGGGGGCATGTCGGGGAGCTGTTTTTT
>TRBV4-1|TRBD1|TRBJ1-2|-
CASSPAGTGVGLYGYTF
TGCGCCAGCAGCCCCGCCGGGACAGGGGTGGGTCTTTATGGCTACACCTTC
>TRBV5-1|-|TRBJ2-1|-
CASTFDSPYNEQFF
TGCGCCAGCACTTTCGACAGTCCCTACAATGAGCAGTTCTTC
>TRBV7-2|TRBD1|TRBJ2-1|-
CASSPEGTGGRDEQFF
TGTGCCAGCAGCCCAGAGGGGACAGGGGGGAGGGATGAGCAGTTCTTC
>TRBV18|TRBD1|TRBJ1-1|-
CASSPPWDRGHSTEAFF
TGTGCCAGCTCACCACCTTGGGACAGGGGGCACAGCACTGAAGCTTTCTTT
>TRBV27|TRBD1|TRBJ1-1|-
CASSMTGGRTEAFF
TGTGCCAGCAGTATGACAGGGGGCAGGACTGAAGCTTTCTTT
>TRBV6-2/TRBV6-3|-|TRBJ2-5|-
CASSSWTRGLQETQYF
TGTGCCAGCAGTTCCTGGACAAGGGGCCTCCAAGAGACCCAGTACTTC
>TRBV27|-|TRBJ1-6|once
CASSLAVAGGHSPLHF
TGTGCCAGCAGTTTGGCCGTTGCGGGGGGCCATTCACCCCTCCACTTT
>TRBV5-1|-|TRBJ1-1|-
CASRYENTNPEAFF
TGCGCCAGCAGGTACGAGAACACAAATCCTGAAGCTTTCTTT
>TRBV2|-|TRBJ1-4|-
CASKGINEKLFF
TGTGCCAGCAAGGGGATAAATGAAAAACTGTTTTTT
>TRBV7-9|-|TRBJ1-5|-
CASSDASSASNQPQHF
TGTGCCAGCAGCGACGCCTCGTCGGCGAGCAATCAGCCCCAGCATTTT
>TRBV30|-|TRBJ2-7|-
CAWSRGSPYEQYF
TGTGCCTGGAGTAGAGGGAGTCCCTACGAGCAGTACTTC
>TRBV5-4|-|TRBJ1-3|-
CASSIRTGTGNTIYF
TGTGCCAGCAGCATACGTACAGGGACTGGAAACACCATATATTTT
>TRBV4-1|-|TRBJ1-1|-
CASHRILESTEAFF
TGCGCTAGCCACAGGATTCTGGAATCCACTGAAGCTTTCTTT
>TRBV23-1|-|TRBJ1-6|-
CASNPTGHRYTTSPLHF
TGCGCCAGCAACCCGACCGGACACCGATATACCACTTCACCCCTCCACTTT
>TRBV9|TRBD1|TRBJ1-1|once
CASSLTGTGGTEAFF
TGTGCCAGCAGCCTAACCGGGACAGGGGGCACTGAAGCTTTCTTT
>TRBV30|TRBD2|TRBJ2-1|-
CAWSILANEQFF
TGTGCCTGGAGTATACTAGCGAACGAGCAGTTCTTC
>TRBV7-9|-|TRBJ1-5|-
CASSWGPPGNQPQHF
TGTGCCAGCAGCTGGGGGCCCCCGGGGAATCAGCCCCAGCATTTT
>TRBV2|-|TRBJ1-5|-
CASREGAGGNQPQHF
TGTGCCAGCAGGGAAGGGGCGGGGGGCAATCAGCCCCAGCATTTT
>TRBV15|-|TRBJ1-5|-
CATSRGDRGQPQHF
TGTGCCACCAGCAGAGGGGATAGGGGGCAGCCCCAGCATTTT
>TRBV9|TRBD2|TRBJ2-5|-
CASSVAYGTSGGQETQYF
TGTGCCAGCAGCGTAGCGTACGGGACTAGCGGGGGCCAAGAGACCCAGTACTTC
>TRBV5-6|TRBD1|TRBJ2-1|-
CASRLDRRSYNEQFF
TGTGCCAGCAGGTTGGACAGGCGCTCCTACAATGAGCAGTTCTTC
>TRBV19|-|TRBJ1-3|-
CASSIGGASGNTIYF
TGTGCCAGTAGTATAGGGGGGGCTTCTGGAAACACCATATATTTT
>TRBV7-3|-|TRBJ1-1|-
CASSLFGGIGNEAFF
TGTGCCAGCAGCTTATTTGGGGGAATAGGGAATGAAGCTTTCTTT